The entry below describes one TCR beta chain. No cognate antigen has been identified for it. No per-base quality is available; no much larger clone lies one base away. Measured from the cysteine to the phenylalanine, the CDR3 is 14 residues long. The read is trimmed to its CDR3 DNA, 42 bases read in frame from base 1. In the germline V gene, CDR1 corresponds to MNHEY and CDR2 to SVGAGI. Trimming costs V 8 bases and J 2 bases, and their ends lie 14 bases apart. This entry is derived from a study of control samples from healthy donors and cancer patients (dated by TCRdb to between 2020 and 2021). Library construction relied on the immunoSEQ multiplex PCR assay. Imported from immuneACCESS, the table was reduced by TCRdb to in-frame sequences with V and J called. These copies leave out some clones; in studies compared against another copy, an unresolved V gene accounts for under half, and the cause of the remainder is not known. Here the sample has roughly 80,000 clones; around 90% occur a single time. The leading ten clones occupy about 2% of the sample.

This TCR was sampled from a woman in her sixties with head and neck cancer. The chain is made from TRBV6-5 and TRBJ2-3; TRBD2 could be the D gene, as 6 bases match. The sample comprised PBMCs. The DNA sequence follows: TGTGCCAGCGGTCGAGCGGGCCTCACAGATACGCAGTATTTT. It codes for CASGRAGLTDTQYF.